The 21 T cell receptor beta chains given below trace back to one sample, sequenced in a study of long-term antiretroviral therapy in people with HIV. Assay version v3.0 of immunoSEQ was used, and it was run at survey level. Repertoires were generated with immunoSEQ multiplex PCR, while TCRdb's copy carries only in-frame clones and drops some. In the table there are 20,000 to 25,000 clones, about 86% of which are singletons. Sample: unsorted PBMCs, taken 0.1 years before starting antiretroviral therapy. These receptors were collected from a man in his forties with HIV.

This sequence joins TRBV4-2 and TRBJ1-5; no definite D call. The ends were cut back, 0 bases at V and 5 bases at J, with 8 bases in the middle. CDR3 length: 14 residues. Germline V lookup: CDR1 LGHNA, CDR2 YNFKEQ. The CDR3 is CASSQERGDQPQHF. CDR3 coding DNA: TGTGCCAGCAGCCAAGAACGTGGGGATCAGCCCCAGCATTTT.

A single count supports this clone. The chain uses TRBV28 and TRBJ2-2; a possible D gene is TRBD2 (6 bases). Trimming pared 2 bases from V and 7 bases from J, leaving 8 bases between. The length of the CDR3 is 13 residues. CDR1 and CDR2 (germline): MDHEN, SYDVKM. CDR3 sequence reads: CASSLPGVGELFF. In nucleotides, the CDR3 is TGTGCCAGCAGTTTACCGGGGGTCGGGGAGCTGTTTTTT. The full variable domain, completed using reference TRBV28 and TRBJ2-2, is DVKVTQSSRYLVKRTGEKVFLECVQDMDHENMFWYRQDPGLGLRLIYFSYDVKMKEKGDIPEGYSVSREKKERFSLILESASTNQTSMYLCASSLPGVGELFFGEGSRLTVL.

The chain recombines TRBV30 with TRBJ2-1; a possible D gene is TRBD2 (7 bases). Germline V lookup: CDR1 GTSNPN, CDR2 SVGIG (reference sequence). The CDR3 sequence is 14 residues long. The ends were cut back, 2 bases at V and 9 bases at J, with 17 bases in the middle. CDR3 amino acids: CAWSPQGGATEQFF. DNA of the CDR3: TGTGCCTGGAGTCCCCAAGGGGGGGCAACTGAGCAGTTCTTC.

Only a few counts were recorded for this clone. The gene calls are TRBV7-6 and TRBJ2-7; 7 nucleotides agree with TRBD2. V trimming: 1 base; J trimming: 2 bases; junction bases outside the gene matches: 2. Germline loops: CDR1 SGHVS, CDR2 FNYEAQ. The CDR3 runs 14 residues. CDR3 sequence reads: CASSLGAGAYEQYF. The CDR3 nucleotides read TGTGCCAGCAGCTTAGGGGCGGGAGCCTACGAGCAGTACTTC. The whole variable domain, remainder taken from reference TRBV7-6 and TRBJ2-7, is GAGVSQSPRYKVTKRGQDVALRCDPISGHVSLYWYRQALGQGPEFLTYFNYEAQQDKSGLPNDRFSAERPEGSISTLTIQRTEQRDSAMYRCASSLGAGAYEQYFGPGTRLTVT.

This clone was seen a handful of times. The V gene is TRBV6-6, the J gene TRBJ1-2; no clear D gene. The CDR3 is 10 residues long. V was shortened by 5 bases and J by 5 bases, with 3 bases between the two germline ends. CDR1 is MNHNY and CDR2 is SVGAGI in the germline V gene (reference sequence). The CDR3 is CASSSYGYTF. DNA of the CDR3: TGTGCCAGCAGTAGTTATGGCTACACCTTC.

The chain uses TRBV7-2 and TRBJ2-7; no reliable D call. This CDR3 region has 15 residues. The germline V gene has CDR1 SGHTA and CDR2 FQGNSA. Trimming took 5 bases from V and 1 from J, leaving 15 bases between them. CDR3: CASSPRVARSYEQYF. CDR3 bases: TGTGCCAGCAGCCCCCGGGTGGCTAGGTCCTACGAGCAGTACTTC.

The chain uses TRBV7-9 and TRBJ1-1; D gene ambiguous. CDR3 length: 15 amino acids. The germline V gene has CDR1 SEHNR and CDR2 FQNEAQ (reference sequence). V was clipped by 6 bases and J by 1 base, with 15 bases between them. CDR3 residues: CASSPLPPANTEAFF. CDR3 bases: TGTGCCAGCAGTCCACTCCCCCCGGCGAACACTGAAGCTTTCTTT.

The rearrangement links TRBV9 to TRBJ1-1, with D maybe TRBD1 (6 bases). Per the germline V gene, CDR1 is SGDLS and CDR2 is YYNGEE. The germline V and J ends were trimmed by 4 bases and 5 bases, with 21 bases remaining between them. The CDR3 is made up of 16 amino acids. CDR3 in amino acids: CASSRTGGRAGTEAFF. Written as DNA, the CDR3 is TGTGCCAGCAGCCGAACCGGGGGCAGGGCGGGTACTGAAGCTTTCTTT.

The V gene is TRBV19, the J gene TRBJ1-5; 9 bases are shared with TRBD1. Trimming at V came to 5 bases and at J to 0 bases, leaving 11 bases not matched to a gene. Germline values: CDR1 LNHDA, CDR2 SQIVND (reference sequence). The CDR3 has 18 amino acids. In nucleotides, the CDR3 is TGTGCCAGTAGTCCGGACAGGGGAGGCCTTTATAGCAATCAGCCCCAGCATTTT. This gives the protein CASSPDRGGLYSNQPQHF.

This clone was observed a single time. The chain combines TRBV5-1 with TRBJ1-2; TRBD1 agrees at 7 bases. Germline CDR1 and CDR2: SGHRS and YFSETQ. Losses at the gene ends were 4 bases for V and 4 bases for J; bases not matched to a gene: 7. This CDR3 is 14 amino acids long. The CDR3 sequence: CASSARQGSYGYTF. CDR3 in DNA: TGCGCCAGCAGCGCTCGACAGGGATCCTATGGCTACACCTTC.

The DNA for the CDR3 is TGTGCCAGCAGCGGGTATGGGGGACAAGAGACCCAGTACTTC. Translating gives CASSGYGGQETQYF. This chain connects TRBV6-6 to TRBJ2-5; D tentatively fits TRBD1 or TRBD2 (5 bases each). Trimming took off 6 bases at V and 2 bases at J, with 13 bases between the two ends. CDR3 length: 14 residues. Germline CDR1 reads MNHNY; CDR2 reads SVGAGI (reference sequence).

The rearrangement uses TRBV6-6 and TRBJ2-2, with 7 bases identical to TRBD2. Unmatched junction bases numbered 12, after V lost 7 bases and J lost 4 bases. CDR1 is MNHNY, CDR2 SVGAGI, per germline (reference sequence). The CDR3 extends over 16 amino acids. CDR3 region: CASTLLGRAGTGELFF. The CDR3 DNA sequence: TGTGCCAGCACTTTACTGGGGAGGGCGGGCACCGGGGAGCTGTTTTTT.

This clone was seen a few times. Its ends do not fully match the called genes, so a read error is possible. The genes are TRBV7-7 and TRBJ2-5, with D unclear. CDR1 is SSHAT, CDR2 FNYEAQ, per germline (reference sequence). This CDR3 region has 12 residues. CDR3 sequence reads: CASSETRETQYF. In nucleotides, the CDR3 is TGTGCTAGCAGCGAGACTCGGGAGACCCAGTACTTC.

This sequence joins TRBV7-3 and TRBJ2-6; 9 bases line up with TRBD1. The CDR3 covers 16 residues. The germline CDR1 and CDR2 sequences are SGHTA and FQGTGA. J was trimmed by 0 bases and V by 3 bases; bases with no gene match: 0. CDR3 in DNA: TGTGCCAGCAGCTTGACAGGGGGCTCTGGGGCCAACGTCCTGACTTTC. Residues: CASSLTGGSGANVLTF.

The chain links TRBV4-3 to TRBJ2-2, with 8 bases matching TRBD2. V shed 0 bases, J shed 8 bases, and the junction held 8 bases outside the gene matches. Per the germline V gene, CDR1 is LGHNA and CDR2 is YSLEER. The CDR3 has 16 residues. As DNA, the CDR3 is TGCGCCAGCAGCCAAGAGGGTAGCGGGGCATGGGGGGAGCTGTTTTTT. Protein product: CASSQEGSGAWGELFF.

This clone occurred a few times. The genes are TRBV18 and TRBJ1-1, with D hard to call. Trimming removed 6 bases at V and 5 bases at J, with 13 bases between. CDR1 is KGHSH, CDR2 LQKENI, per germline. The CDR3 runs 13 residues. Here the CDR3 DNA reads TGTGCCAGCTCCCGAGGTTTTGTGACTGAAGCTTTCTTT. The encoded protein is CASSRGFVTEAFF.

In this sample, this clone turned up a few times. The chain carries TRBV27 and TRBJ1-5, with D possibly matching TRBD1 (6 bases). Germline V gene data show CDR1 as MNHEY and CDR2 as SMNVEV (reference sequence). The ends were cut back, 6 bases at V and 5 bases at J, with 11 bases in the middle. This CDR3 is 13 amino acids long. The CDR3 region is CASSGGGYQPQHF. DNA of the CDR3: TGTGCCAGCAGCGGCGGGGGCTATCAGCCCCAGCATTTT.

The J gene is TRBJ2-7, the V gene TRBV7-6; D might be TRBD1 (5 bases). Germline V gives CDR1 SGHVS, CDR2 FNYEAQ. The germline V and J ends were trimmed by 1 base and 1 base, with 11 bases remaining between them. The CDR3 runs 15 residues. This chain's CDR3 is CASSLGSTASYEQYF. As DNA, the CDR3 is TGTGCCAGCAGCTTAGGGTCGACAGCTTCCTACGAGCAGTACTTC.

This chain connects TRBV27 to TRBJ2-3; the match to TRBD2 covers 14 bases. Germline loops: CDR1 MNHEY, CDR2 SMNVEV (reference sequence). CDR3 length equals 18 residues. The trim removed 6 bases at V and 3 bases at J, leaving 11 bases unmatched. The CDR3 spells CASRPRLAGGKYTDTQYF. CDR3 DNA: TGTGCCAGCAGACCCCGACTAGCGGGAGGGAAATATACAGATACGCAGTATTTT.

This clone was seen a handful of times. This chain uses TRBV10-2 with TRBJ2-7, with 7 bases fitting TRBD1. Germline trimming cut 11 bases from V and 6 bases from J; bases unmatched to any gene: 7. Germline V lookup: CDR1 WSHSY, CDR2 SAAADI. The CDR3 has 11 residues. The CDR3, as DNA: TGCGCCGGGACCTACAGGGGCGAGCAGTACTTC. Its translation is CAGTYRGEQYF.

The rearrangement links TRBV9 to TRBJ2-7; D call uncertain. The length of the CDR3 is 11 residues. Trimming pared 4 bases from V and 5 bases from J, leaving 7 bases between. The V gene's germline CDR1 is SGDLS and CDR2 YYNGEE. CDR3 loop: CASSPSNEQYF. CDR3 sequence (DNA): TGTGCCAGCAGCCCCTCGAACGAGCAGTACTTC.